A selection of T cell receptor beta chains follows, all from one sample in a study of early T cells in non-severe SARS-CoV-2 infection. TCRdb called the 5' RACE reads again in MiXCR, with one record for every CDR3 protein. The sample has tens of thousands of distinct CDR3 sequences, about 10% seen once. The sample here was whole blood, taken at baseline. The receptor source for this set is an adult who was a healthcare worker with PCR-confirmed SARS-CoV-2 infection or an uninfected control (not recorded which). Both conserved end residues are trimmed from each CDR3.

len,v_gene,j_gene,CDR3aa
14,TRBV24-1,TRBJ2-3,ATSDPSGSSTDTQY
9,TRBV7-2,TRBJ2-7,ASSLKYEQY
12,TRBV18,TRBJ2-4,ASSTTGGENIQY
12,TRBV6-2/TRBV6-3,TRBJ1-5,ASRNRGLGQPQH
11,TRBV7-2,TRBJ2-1,ASSLEHSLEQF
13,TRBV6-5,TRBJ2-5,ASSPSRGGAETQY
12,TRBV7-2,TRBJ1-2,ASSLTPGQYGYS
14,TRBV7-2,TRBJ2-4,ASSLAAGGAKNIQY
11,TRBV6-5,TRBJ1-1,ASSRGLGTEAF
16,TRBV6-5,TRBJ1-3,ASSYSRGAGASGNTIY
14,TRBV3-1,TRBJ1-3,ASSPGFSSSGNTIY
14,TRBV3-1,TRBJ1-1,ASSQDRGRSITEAF
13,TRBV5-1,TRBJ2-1,ASSSEAGSYNEQF
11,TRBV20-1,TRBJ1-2,SARHLANYGYT
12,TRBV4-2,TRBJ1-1,ASSQARMNTEAF
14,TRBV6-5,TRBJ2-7,ASSYSTVRTGAEQY
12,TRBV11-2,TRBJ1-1,ASSLAGQGPEAF